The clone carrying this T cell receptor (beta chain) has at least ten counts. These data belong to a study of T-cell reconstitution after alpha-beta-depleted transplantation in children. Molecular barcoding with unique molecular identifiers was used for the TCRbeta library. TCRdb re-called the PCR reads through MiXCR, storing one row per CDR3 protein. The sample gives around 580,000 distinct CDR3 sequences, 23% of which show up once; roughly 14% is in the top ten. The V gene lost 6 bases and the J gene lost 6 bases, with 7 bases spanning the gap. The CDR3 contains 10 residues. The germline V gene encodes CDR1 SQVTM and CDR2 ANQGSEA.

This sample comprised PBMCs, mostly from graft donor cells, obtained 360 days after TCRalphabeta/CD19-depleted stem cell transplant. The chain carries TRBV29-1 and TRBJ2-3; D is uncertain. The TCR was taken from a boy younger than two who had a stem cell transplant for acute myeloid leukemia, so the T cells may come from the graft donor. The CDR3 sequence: CSVPGDTQYF. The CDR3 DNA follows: TGCAGCGTCCCCGGGGATACGCAGTATTTT.